The following is a T cell receptor (beta chain) sequence with its context. This CDR3 spans 15 amino acids. Trimming took 4 bases from V and 4 from J, leaving 14 bases between them. The germline V gene encodes CDR1 MNHNY and CDR2 SVGAGI (reference sequence). These data are taken from a study of cytomegalovirus exposure and HLA in healthy donors. The PCR employed 60 Vbeta primers together with 13 Jbeta primers. Libraries were prepared by immunoSEQ multiplex PCR; TCRdb keeps only in-frame clonotypes and omits some of them. The sample has 99,000 or so clones, 65% to 85% seen once; the top ten hold 6% to 7.5%.

The chain is built from TRBV6-6 and TRBJ1-3, with D maybe TRBD1 (5 bases). Material for sequencing was PBMCs. The sequence was obtained from a man younger than 30 in good health and CMV-seronegative. CDR3 sequence reads: CASSFTGPPGNTIYF. The CDR3 DNA follows: TGTGCCAGCAGTTTCACAGGTCCGCCGGGAAACACCATATATTTT.